The T cell receptor beta chain described here comes from a study of identical twins. Study results and caveats: In zero-insertion analyses, partial confounding could arise from invariant MAIT and iNKT cells. Beta clonotypes that were abundant in cord blood contained fewer insertions, a pattern absent from memory repertoires. Out-of-frame alpha sequences shared by twins showed excess low generation probability. Out-of-frame TCR alpha sharing observed in monozygotic twins exceeded model estimates.

Each CDR3 protein gets one entry after TCRdb re-called the 5' RACE reads with MiXCR. There are around 490,000 distinct CDR3 sequences in the sample; over 12% occur only once, and about 0.4% lies in the top ten. J gave up 4 bases and V 1 base, and 9 bases lay outside the gene matches. The CDR3 runs to 17 residues. CDR1 is LGHNA, CDR2 YNFKEQ, per germline. This clonotype was seen a few times. Its antigen is undetermined. The same data also went into a second study, on yellow fever vaccine responses in identical twins.

Sequencing used CD4+ T cells sorted from blood. This chain connects TRBV4-2 to TRBJ2-3; 9 positions agree with TRBD2. This TCR came from a young woman in good health. The CDR3 coding sequence is TGTGCCAGCAGCCAAGCCGCAACTAGGACTAGCGCAGATACGCAGTATTTT. This translates into CASSQAATRTSADTQYF.